The clone carrying this TCR beta chain occurred a few times. V lost 5 bases to trimming and J lost 8 bases, with 9 bases between them. CDR1 is SGHVS, CDR2 FNYEAQ, per germline. The CDR3 has 12 amino acids. This sample stems from a study of blood T cell repertoires in COVID-19. Study-wide background: From T cells, B-cell-depleted T cells, or PBMCs came the material, which was cDNA or gDNA.

Measured with immunoSEQ multiplex PCR; TCRdb has only the in-frame clones, and not every one. The table has over 55,000 clones, about four fifths seen once. The sequencing input was peripheral blood. V gene TRBV7-6 combines with J gene TRBJ1-4, with D tentatively TRBD1 (5 bases). This sequence was found in a woman aged 55-69 years with acute or convalescent COVID-19. The CDR3 coding sequence is TGTGCCAGCAGCCCGGGGGAGGAAAAACTGTTTTTT. Protein sequence: CASSPGEEKLFF.